The 8 T cell receptor beta chains listed next were all sequenced from one sample in a study of CD8 T cells in Susac syndrome. Random hexamers were used to reverse transcribe the RNA input (about 0.5 to 1 ug). TCRdb called the immunoSEQ multiplex PCR reads again in MiXCR, with one record for every CDR3 protein. The sample holds roughly 160,000 distinct CDR3 sequences, roughly 95% seen once. The sequenced sample was CD4+ T cells from PBMCs. The receptor set was obtained from a human donor with Susac syndrome.

V is TRBV7-3 and J is TRBJ2-6; TRBD1 aligns across 12 bases. Germline V gives CDR1 SGHTA, CDR2 FQGTGA. Trimming cost V 5 bases and J 3 bases; bases outside gene matches: 11. The CDR3 has 19 amino acids. This chain's CDR3 is CASSILPGQGAGGANVLTF. The CDR3 region has the DNA TGTGCCAGCAGCATATTGCCGGGACAGGGGGCGGGTGGGGCCAACGTCCTGACTTTC.

The CDR3 loop reads CASSLQGSGGYTF. The CDR3 bases are TGTGCCAGCAGTTTACAGGGTTCTGGGGGCTACACCTTC. The chain joins TRBV27 to TRBJ1-2; the D gene is possibly TRBD1 (5 bases). Deletions cut 2 bases from V and 8 bases from J, with 12 bases between. This CDR3 spans 13 amino acids. CDR1 is MNHEY, CDR2 SMNVEV, per germline (reference sequence).

The chain links TRBV27 to TRBJ2-3, with D possibly being TRBD2 (6 bases). V shed 7 bases and J shed 2 bases, with 10 bases lying between them. The CDR3 covers 13 residues. Germline CDR1 reads MNHEY; CDR2 reads SMNVEV (reference sequence). The CDR3 coding sequence is TGTGCCAGCACTCGGGGGACCACAGATACGCAGTATTTT. This encodes CASTRGTTDTQYF.

The rearrangement joins TRBV30 to TRBJ2-1; 15 nucleotides align to TRBD2. Per germline, CDR1 GTSNPN and CDR2 SVGIG (reference sequence). CDR3 length: 11 amino acids. Here the CDR3 reads CARTSGRALFF. CDR3 DNA: TGTGCTCGGACTAGCGGGAGGGCCTTGTTCTTC. The full variable domain, rest sourced from reference TRBV30 and TRBJ2-1, is SQTIHQWPATLVQPVGSPLSLECTVEGTSNPNLYWYRQAAGRGLQLLFYSVGIGQISSEVPQNLSASRPQDRQFILSSKKLLLSDSGFYLCARTSGRALFFGPGTRLTVL.

J is TRBJ2-1 and V is TRBV6-6, with D possibly being TRBD2 (5 bases). The CDR3 covers 15 residues. Trimming removed 6 bases from V and 3 bases from J, with 15 bases in between. CDR1 is MNHNY and CDR2 is SVGAGI in the germline V gene (reference sequence). The CDR3 DNA is TGTGCCAGCAGCCCCGAGGGTCGGCGCTACAATGAGCAGTTCTTC. Its translation: CASSPEGRRYNEQFF.

The rearrangement links TRBV20-1 to TRBJ2-1, with 8 bases fitting TRBD2. Germline assignment: CDR1 DFQATT and CDR2 SNEGSKA (reference sequence). There are 13 residues in the CDR3. Germline trimming cut 3 bases from V and 12 bases from J; bases unmatched to any gene: 10. In DNA form, the CDR3 reads TGCAGTGCTAGGCTAGCGGGTGGTTCTGGGCAGTTCTTC. It translates to CSARLAGGSGQFF.

This chain connects TRBV12-3 or TRBV12-4 to TRBJ2-3; D not certain. There are 12 residues in the CDR3. Trimming removed 4 bases at V and 2 bases at J, with 4 bases between. This chain's CDR3 is CASSYHTDTQYF. As DNA, the CDR3 is TGTGCCAGCAGTTACCACACAGATACGCAGTATTTT.

The rearrangement links TRBV3-1 to TRBJ2-7; D possibly uses TRBD1 or TRBD2 (6 bases each). Trimming pared 0 bases from V and 3 bases from J, leaving 15 bases between. Germline values: CDR1 LGHDT, CDR2 YNNKEL (reference sequence). The CDR3 spans 16 residues. The chain's CDR3 is CASSQDPGARFYEQYF. The CDR3 DNA is TGTGCCAGCAGCCAAGATCCGGGGGCGCGGTTCTACGAGCAGTACTTC.